This section outlines one TCR beta chain sequence together with its context. Antigen specificity is unknown. The data were obtained in a study of cytomegalovirus exposure and HLA in healthy donors. Study conclusions and caveats: Later analysis placed DRB1 highest and HLA-C lowest in TCR association rates, which differed by HLA locus. Cytomegalovirus-associated TCR beta chains were listed, numbering some 150. It was reported that TCR beta sequences correctly inferred the HLA-A and HLA-B alleles for most subjects.

Both 60 Vbeta primers and 13 Jbeta primers went into the PCR. Profiled with immunoSEQ multiplex PCR; TCRdb holds only in-frame clones, not every one. This sample has some 140,000 clones, with about 83% found just once. Looked up from germline, CDR1 is MNHEY and CDR2 is SVGAGI. The CDR3 runs to 15 residues. Trimming shortened V by 2 bases and J by 4 bases, and 12 bases separated the two germline ends. V gene TRBV6-5 combines with J gene TRBJ1-5, with D perhaps TRBD1 (5 bases). The clonotype was recovered from a middle-aged woman in good health and CMV-seronegative. Sequenced input: PBMCs. The chain's CDR3 is CASSYGGLGNQPQHF. The CDR3 DNA reads as TGTGCCAGCAGTTACGGGGGGTTGGGGAATCAGCCCCAGCATTTT.